This T cell receptor (beta chain) originates from a study of blood T cell repertoires in COVID-19 (dated by TCRdb to about 2020). Background on the whole study: Samples covering the acute and convalescent phases of COVID-19 were provided by collaborators in the United States, Italy and Spain. The material from the prospective study consisted of cDNA or gDNA derived from T cells, B-cell-depleted T cells, or PBMCs. The dataset comprised deeply sampled blood TCRbeta repertoires from subjects exposed to, actively infected with, or recovered from COVID-19. The repertoires were made available in a free public database intended to serve as a resource for research on the immune response to SARS-CoV-2. Samples came from the ongoing ImmuneRACE study (first 160 participants) plus 1,254 subjects from 6 global collaborators. Sample metadata almost always included a de-identified subject ID, COVID-19 status, age in years and sex. Where HLA class I and class II types were available, the types were taken from metadata supplied by the sample provider, not from assay-based typing.

This clone showed up just once. The specificity of this receptor is unknown. Base quality data are lacking; no much larger clone is found one base away. Samples from volunteer blood donors who had recovered from COVID-19 were contributed by a second Seattle source. The collaborating institutions used their own protocols to collect whole blood in K2EDTA tubes. For TCRbeta analysis, collaborators shipped samples as frozen whole blood, isolated PBMCs, or DNA extracted from either of those sample types. General findings and caveats noted by the study authors: Clinical and demographic metadata were provided uncurated, with the amount varying by source and participant.

V lost 3 bases and J lost 0 bases; the stretch between them is 15 bases long. The germline V gene (reference sequence) gives CDR1 as SEHNR and CDR2 as FQNEAQ. The CDR3 runs 17 amino acids, cysteine and phenylalanine included. Only the CDR3 part of the read is kept: 51 bases, read in frame from the first base. TCRbeta CDR3 regions were amplified from genomic DNA by means of the immunoSEQ Assay, a bias-controlled multiplex PCR. As for how the authors treated the data: Within the assay, amplification of reference gene primers was used to estimate how many nucleated cells each sample contained. To quantify the absolute abundance of each unique TCRbeta CDR3 rearrangement, sequence reads were collapsed and filtered. For each sample, productive Simpson clonality was calculated as the square root of Simpson's diversity index across productive rearrangements. Held by TCRdb, this immuneACCESS table contains in-frame sequences only and omits some clones. Under half of the omission traces to an unresolved V gene where checked; the cause of the rest is unknown. That table is the source of V, J and clone size, and D and trimming were worked out from the DNA. This sample is represented by nearly 250,000 clones; approximately 86% of them were singletons. The top ten constitute around 1.5% of the sample.

The sequenced material came from peripheral blood. This receptor was identified in a woman aged 60 to 75 who had recovered from COVID-19. The chain is encoded by TRBV7-9 joined to TRBJ2-1; TRBD2 is a possible D gene, resting on 6 matching bases. The DNA sequence is TGTGCCAGCAGCTTCTTCGGAGGGACGAGCTCCTACAATGAGCAGTTCTTC. It specifies CASSFFGGTSSYNEQFF.